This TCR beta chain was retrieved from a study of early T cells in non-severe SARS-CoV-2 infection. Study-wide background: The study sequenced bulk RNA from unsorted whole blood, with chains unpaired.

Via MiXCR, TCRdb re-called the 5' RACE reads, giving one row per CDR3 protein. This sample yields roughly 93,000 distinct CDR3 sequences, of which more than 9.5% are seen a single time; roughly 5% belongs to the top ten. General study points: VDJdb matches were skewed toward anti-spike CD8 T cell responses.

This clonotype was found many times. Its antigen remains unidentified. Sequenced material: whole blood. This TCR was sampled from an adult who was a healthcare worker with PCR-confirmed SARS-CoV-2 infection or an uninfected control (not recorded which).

CDR3 sequence (DNA): TGTGCCAGCAGTGATAGGGAGACTGAAGCTTTCTTT. Protein sequence: CASSDRETEAFF. V and J are TRBV25-1 and TRBJ1-1; D is undetermined. This CDR3 is 12 amino acids long. CDR1 is MGHDK and CDR2 is SYGVNS in the germline V gene. Trimming stripped 3 bases from V and 5 bases from J, with 7 bases between.